These 18 T cell receptor beta chains were all obtained from the same sample, sequenced in a study of low-dose radiotherapy and immunotherapy resistance in tumors. Stated time point: before trial treatment. First-strand cDNA relied on TRAV- and TRBV-specific primers spanning alpha and beta chains. The TCRs were subjected to amplification over approximately 20 PCR cycles employing a constant-region primer in conjunction with a V-primer adapter. Via MiXCR, TCRdb re-called the reads, giving one row per CDR3 protein. The sample lists tens of thousands of distinct CDR3 sequences, roughly a sixth occurring once. The sequenced sample was PBMCs, obtained before treatment. The receptors stem from a male donor with prostate cancer.

Concerning this clonotype: A read error likely explains this, since a far larger clone differs by one base. The gene calls are TRBV15 and TRBJ2-1, with 7 positions matching TRBD2. V was pared by 5 bases and J by 10 bases, with 11 bases of the junction left unmatched. The CDR3 is made up of 14 amino acids. CDR1 and CDR2 from the germline V gene are LNHNV and YYDKDF (reference sequence). CDR3 DNA sequence: TGTGCCACCAGCCGCCCCTTTAGCGGGTACGAGCAGTTCTTC. Amino acids: CATSRPFSGYEQFF.

The chain couples TRBV18 to TRBJ2-5, with D hard to call. CDR1 KGHSH and CDR2 LQKENI come from the germline V gene. The V end lost 2 bases, the J end lost 5 bases, and 27 bases lay between the germline ends. The CDR3 covers 19 residues. CDR3 region: CASSPGVSFGLGSLETQYF. The CDR3, as DNA: TGTGCCAGCTCACCAGGAGTTTCGTTTGGGCTAGGAAGCTTGGAGACCCAGTACTTC. The whole variable domain, remainder taken from reference TRBV18 and TRBJ2-5, is NAGVMQNPRHLVRRRGQEARLRCSPMKGHSHVYWYRQLPEEGLKFMVYLQKENIIDESGMPKERFSAEFPKEGPSILRIQQVVRGDSAAYFCASSPGVSFGLGSLETQYFGPGTRLLVL.

This clonotype was found many times. The rearrangement links TRBV12-3 or TRBV12-4 to TRBJ2-2; TRBD2 matches 11 bases. The CDR3 extends over 17 amino acids. The trim removed 6 bases at V and 5 bases at J, leaving 11 bases unmatched. The CDR3 DNA sequence: TGTGCCAGCAGCTGGGCTAGCGGGGGGCGAGGTACCGGGGAGCTGTTTTTT. This gives the protein CASSWASGGRGTGELFF.

The sample holds many counts of this clonotype. The gene calls are TRBV4-1 and TRBJ1-3; the D gene is possibly TRBD1 (5 bases). With 0 bases removed from V and 7 bases from J, the gap between germline ends came to 19 bases. Germline CDR1 is MGHRA and CDR2 is YSYEKL. This CDR3 is 17 amino acids long. The CDR3 DNA is TGCGCCAGCAGCCAAGAAAGCGGTGAACGGGGGAGGAACACCATATATTTT. Translating it yields CASSQESGERGRNTIYF.

This clonotype was observed many times. The chain uses TRBV12-3 or TRBV12-4 and TRBJ1-4, with D tentatively TRBD1 (5 bases). V gave up 7 bases and J gave up 0 bases, with 21 bases separating them. The CDR3 runs to 18 residues. The CDR3: CASKKGRRGFATNEKLFF. CDR3 coding DNA: TGTGCCAGCAAGAAGGGGAGAAGAGGGTTCGCAACTAATGAAAAACTGTTTTTT.

This clonotype showed up many times. The rearrangement links TRBV5-6 to TRBJ2-1; 11 bases are shared with TRBD2. J gave up 10 bases and V 4 bases, and 4 bases lay outside the gene matches. This CDR3 region has 13 residues. Germline CDR1 and CDR2: SGHDT and YYEEEE. This chain's CDR3 is CASSMGLADEQFF. DNA for the CDR3: TGTGCCAGCAGCATGGGACTAGCGGACGAGCAGTTCTTC.

This clonotype appeared many times. One end of the junction varies from germline; a read error may be responsible. The rearrangement joins TRBV5-1 to TRBJ1-3, with a possible D match to TRBD1 (5 bases). This CDR3 comprises 16 residues. Germline V CDR1 and CDR2: SGHRS, YFSETQ. CDR3 sequence: CASSLRTGTAGNTIYF. CDR3 nucleotide sequence: TGTGCCAGCAGCTTGCGAACCGGGACGGCAGGAAACACCATATATTTT.

This clonotype was recorded many times. CDR3 DNA: TGTGCCAGCAGCCGTCCAGGCACTGAAGCTTTCTTT. This translates into CASSRPGTEAFF. The rearrangement joins TRBV7-9 to TRBJ1-1, with D unclear. V lost 5 bases and J 4 bases, leaving 8 bases between the germline ends. Germline-derived CDR1 and CDR2 are SEHNR and FQNEAQ (reference sequence). The CDR3 has 12 residues.

This clonotype was picked up many times. The CDR3 DNA reads as TGTGCCAGCAGCCTGAGTCAGCTGGGCGAAAAACTGTTTTTT. It encodes CASSLSQLGEKLFF. The chain links TRBV4-2 to TRBJ1-4; D remains ambiguous. This CDR3 contains 14 residues. The V gene's germline CDR1 is LGHNA and CDR2 YNFKEQ. The ends were cut back, 4 bases at V and 8 bases at J, with 14 bases in the middle.

This clonotype has at least ten counts. The chain is built from TRBV5-8 and TRBJ1-1; D is unresolved. The CDR3 length is 12 residues. Germline lookup yields CDR1 SGHTS and CDR2 YDEGEE. V dropped 2 bases and J dropped 5 bases, with 7 bases sitting between them. CDR3 DNA: TGTGCCAGCAGCTTAGTAGGAACTGAAGCTTTCTTT. Translating gives CASSLVGTEAFF.

This clonotype was counted ten times or more. The genes are TRBV6-8 and TRBJ2-7; D not resolved. Between the trimmed V and J ends, which lost 0 bases and 0 bases, there was a span of 18 bases. The V gene's germline CDR1 is MNHGY and CDR2 SAAAGT. CDR3 length: 18 residues. The chain's CDR3 is CASSYSNLEPAGSYEQYF. CDR3 coding DNA: TGTGCCAGCAGTTACTCGAACTTAGAGCCGGCCGGCTCCTACGAGCAGTACTTC.

The table lists this clonotype with many counts. The rearrangement uses TRBV5-1 and TRBJ2-2; D gene unclear. V gave up 5 bases and J gave up 6 bases, with 8 bases separating them. CDR1 is SGHRS and CDR2 is YFSETQ in the germline V gene. The CDR3 is made up of 12 amino acids. As DNA, the CDR3 is TGCGCCAGCAGTCCCACACCCGGGGAGCTGTTTTTT. Encoded protein: CASSPTPGELFF.

Points on this clonotype: A far larger clone is a single base away, which makes a read error likely. The gene calls are TRBV12-3 or TRBV12-4 and TRBJ1-2; 9 nucleotides match TRBD1. V was pared by 6 bases and J by 4 bases, with 15 bases of the junction left unmatched. CDR3 length equals 17 residues. The CDR3 DNA follows: TGTGCCAGCAGCTTGGGAGCGGGACAGGGCGAGCTCTATGGCTACACCTTC. Encoded protein: CASSLGAGQGELYGYTF.

The chain has TRBV3-1 and TRBJ2-1; weak D call: TRBD1 (6 bases). The germline V gene encodes CDR1 LGHDT and CDR2 YNNKEL (reference sequence). The CDR3 contains 14 residues. Trimming removed 0 bases at V and 10 bases at J, with 13 bases between. The chain's CDR3 is CASSQDVPGHEQFF. CDR3 DNA sequence: TGTGCCAGCAGCCAAGATGTCCCGGGACACGAGCAGTTCTTC.

This clonotype was seen ten or more times. The chain employs TRBV11-2 and TRBJ2-1; the match to TRBD2 covers 7 bases. CDR3 length: 14 amino acids. The J segment lost 2 bases and the V segment lost 5 bases, leaving 3 bases of the junction unmatched. CDR1 is SGHAT and CDR2 is FQNNGV in the germline V gene. The chain's CDR3 is CASSAAGAYNEQFF. For the CDR3, the DNA is TGTGCCAGCAGCGCGGCGGGGGCCTACAATGAGCAGTTCTTC.

This clonotype was seen repeatedly, ten times or more. The chain has TRBV19 and TRBJ1-3; D ambiguous. In germline, CDR1 is LNHDA, CDR2 SQIVND (reference sequence). Deletions cut 5 bases from V and 5 bases from J, with 10 bases between. The CDR3 covers 13 residues. The chain's CDR3 is CASSSFDRNTIYF. The CDR3 bases are TGTGCCAGTAGTTCGTTCGACAGAAACACCATATATTTT.

This clonotype has ten or more counts. V and J are TRBV12-3 or TRBV12-4 and TRBJ2-5, with 11 bases matching TRBD2. The length of the CDR3 is 13 residues. Trimming cost V 6 bases and J 3 bases; bases outside gene matches: 0. The CDR3 bases are TGTGCCAGCAGGACTAGCGGGGAAGAGACCCAGTACTTC. Its protein is CASRTSGEETQYF.

This clonotype was counted ten times or more. This chain's CDR3 is CASSPPTVLAGGRRDTQYF. CDR3 sequence (DNA): TGTGCCAGCTCACCACCAACGGTACTAGCGGGGGGCCGCCGTGATACGCAGTATTTT. This sequence joins TRBV18 and TRBJ2-3; 12 nucleotides align to TRBD2. J was trimmed by 6 bases and V by 0 bases; bases with no gene match: 13. The CDR3 is 19 residues long. The V gene's germline CDR1 is KGHSH and CDR2 LQKENI.